This T cell receptor (beta chain) derives from a study of cytomegalovirus exposure and HLA in healthy donors. Study summary: Of the donors genotyped, approximately 430 in all, 75% to 85% fell in the Caucasian-associated ancestry cluster.

General study results and limits: When the data were analyzed later, several of the most significant clusters appeared to be linked to common viral pathogens. The study listed under 200 cytomegalovirus-associated TCR beta chains.

V was trimmed by 3 bases and J by 4 bases, leaving 18 bases between them. The germline CDR1 and CDR2 sequences are SGHAT and FQNNGV. The CDR3 spans 16 residues. This PCR relied on a set of 60 Vbeta primers and 13 Jbeta primers. The table came from immunoSEQ multiplex PCR; TCRdb's copy has only in-frame clones and leaves some out. The table lists about 130,000 clones, roughly 83% of them singletons. Concerning this clone: What it binds is unknown.

Donors showed nominal health when sampled, although they likely had unrecorded immune exposures. Sequenced sample: PBMCs. The source is a man aged 18 to 29 in good health and CMV-seropositive. The chain couples TRBV11-2 to TRBJ1-1; D gene unclear. DNA for the CDR3: TGTGCCAGCAGCTTGACCCCCCCCGGGAAGGGCACTGAAGCTTTCTTT. Translating it yields CASSLTPPGKGTEAFF.